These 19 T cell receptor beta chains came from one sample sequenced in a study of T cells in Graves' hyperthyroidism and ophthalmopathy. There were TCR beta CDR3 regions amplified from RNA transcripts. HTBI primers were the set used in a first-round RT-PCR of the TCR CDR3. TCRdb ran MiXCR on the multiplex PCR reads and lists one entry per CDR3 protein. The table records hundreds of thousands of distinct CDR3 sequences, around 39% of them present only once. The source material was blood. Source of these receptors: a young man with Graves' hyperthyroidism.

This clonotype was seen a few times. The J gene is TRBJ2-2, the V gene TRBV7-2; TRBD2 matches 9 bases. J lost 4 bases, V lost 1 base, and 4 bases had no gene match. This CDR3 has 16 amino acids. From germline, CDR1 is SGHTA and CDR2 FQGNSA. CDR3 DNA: TGTGCCAGCAGCTTAGGAGCGGGAGGTGGCACCGGGGAGCTGTTTTTT. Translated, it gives CASSLGAGGGTGELFF.

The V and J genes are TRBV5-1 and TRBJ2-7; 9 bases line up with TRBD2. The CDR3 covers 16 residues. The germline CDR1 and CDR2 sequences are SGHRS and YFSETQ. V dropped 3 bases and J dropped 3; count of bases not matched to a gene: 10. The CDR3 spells CASSWAGTSLDYEQYF. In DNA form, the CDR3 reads TGCGCCAGCAGCTGGGCCGGGACTAGCTTGGACTACGAGCAGTACTTC.

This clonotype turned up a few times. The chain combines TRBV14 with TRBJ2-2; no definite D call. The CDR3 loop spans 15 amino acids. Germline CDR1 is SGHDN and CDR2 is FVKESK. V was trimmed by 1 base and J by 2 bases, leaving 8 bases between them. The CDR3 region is CASSQVGPNTGELFF. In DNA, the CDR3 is TGTGCCAGCAGCCAAGTCGGCCCAAACACCGGGGAGCTGTTTTTT. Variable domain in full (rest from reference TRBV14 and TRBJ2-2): EAGVTQFPSHSVIEKGQTVTLRCDPISGHDNLYWYRRVMGKEIKFLLHFVKESKQDESGMPNNRFLAERTGGTYSTLKVQPAELEDSGVYFCASSQVGPNTGELFFGEGSRLTVL.

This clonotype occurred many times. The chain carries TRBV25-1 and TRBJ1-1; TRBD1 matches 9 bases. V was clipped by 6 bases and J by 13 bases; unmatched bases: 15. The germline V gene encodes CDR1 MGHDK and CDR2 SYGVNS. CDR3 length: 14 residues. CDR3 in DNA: TGTGCCAGCAGCCACAGGGGGCGAGCACTGAAGCTTTTCTTT. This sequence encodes CASSHRGRALKLFF.

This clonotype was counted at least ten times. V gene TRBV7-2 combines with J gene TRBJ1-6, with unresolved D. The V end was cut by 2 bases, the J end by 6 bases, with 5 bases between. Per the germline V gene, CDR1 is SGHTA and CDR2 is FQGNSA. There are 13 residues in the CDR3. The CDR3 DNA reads TGTGCCAGCAGCTTAACAATTAATTCACCCCTCCACTTT. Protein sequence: CASSLTINSPLHF.

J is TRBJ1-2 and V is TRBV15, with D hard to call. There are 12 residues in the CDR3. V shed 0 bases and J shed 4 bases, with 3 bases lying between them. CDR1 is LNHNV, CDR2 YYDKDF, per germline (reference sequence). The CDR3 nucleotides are TGTGCCACCAGCAGAGAAAGCTATGGCTACACCTTC. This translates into CATSRESYGYTF.

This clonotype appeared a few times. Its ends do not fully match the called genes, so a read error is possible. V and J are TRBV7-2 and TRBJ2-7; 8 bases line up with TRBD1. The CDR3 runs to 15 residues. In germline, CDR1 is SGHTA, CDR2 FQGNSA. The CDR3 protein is CASSLPGTGGDEQYF. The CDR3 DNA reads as TGCGCCAGCAGCTTGCCCGGGACAGGTGGGGACGAGCAGTACTTC.

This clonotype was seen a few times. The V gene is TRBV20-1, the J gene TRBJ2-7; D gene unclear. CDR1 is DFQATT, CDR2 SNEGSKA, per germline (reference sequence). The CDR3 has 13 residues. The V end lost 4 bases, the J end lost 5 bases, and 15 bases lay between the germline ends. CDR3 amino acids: CSAKGRVDHEQYF. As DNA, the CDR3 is TGCAGTGCTAAAGGACGGGTGGACCACGAGCAGTACTTC.

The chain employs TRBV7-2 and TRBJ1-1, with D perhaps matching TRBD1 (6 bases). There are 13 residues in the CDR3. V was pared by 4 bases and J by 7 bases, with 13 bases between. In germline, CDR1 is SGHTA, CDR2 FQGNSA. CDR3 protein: CASSYLDSGEAFF. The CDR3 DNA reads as TGTGCCAGCAGCTATCTGGACAGCGGTGAAGCTTTCTTT.

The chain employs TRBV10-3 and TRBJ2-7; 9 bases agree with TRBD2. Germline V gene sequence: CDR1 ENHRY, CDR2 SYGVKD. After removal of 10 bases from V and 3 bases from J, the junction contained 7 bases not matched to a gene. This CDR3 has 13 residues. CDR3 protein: CATPGLADYEQYF. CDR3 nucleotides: TGTGCCACCCCGGGACTAGCAGACTACGAGCAGTACTTC.

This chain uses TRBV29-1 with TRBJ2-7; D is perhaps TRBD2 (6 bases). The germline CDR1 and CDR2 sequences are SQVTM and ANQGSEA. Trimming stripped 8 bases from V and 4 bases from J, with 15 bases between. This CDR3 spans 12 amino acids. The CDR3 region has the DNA TGCAGCTTAGCGGAGTGGCGTTACGAGCAGTACTTC. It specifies CSLAEWRYEQYF.

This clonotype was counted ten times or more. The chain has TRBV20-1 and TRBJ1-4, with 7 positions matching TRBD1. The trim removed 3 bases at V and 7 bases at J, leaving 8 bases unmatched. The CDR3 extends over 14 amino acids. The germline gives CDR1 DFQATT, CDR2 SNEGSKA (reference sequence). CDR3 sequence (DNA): TGCAGTGCTAGGCTGACAGGGTCGGGTGAAAAACTGTTTTTT. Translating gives CSARLTGSGEKLFF.

CDR3 nucleotides: TGTGCCATCAAGGTACCCTACGAGCAGTACTTC. This codes for CAIKVPYEQYF. The chain has TRBV10-3 and TRBJ2-7; D remains unclear. Trimming cost V 7 bases and J 2 bases, with 6 bases left between them. The CDR3 contains 11 residues. CDR1 and CDR2 from the germline V gene are ENHRY and SYGVKD.

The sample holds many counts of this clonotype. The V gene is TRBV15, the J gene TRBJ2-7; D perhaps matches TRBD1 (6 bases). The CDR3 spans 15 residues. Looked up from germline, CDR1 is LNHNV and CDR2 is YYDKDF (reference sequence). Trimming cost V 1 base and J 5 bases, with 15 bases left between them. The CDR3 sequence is CATSRAPTGIDEQYF. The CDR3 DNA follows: TGTGCCACCAGCAGAGCACCAACAGGGATCGACGAGCAGTACTTC.

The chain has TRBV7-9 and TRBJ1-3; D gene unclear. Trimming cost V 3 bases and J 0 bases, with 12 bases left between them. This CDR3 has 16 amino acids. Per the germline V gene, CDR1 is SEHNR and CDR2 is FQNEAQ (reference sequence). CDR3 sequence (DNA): TGTGCCAGCAGCTTTCTGAGGTTTGCCTCTGGAAACACCATATATTTT. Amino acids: CASSFLRFASGNTIYF.

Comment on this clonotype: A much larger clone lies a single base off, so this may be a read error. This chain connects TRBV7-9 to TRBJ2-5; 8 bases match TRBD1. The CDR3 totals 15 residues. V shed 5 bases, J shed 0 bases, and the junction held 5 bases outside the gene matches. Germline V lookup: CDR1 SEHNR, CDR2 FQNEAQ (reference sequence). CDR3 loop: CASSRTGMYQETQYF. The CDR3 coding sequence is TGTGCCAGCAGCCGGACAGGGATGTACCAAGAGACCCAGTACTTC.

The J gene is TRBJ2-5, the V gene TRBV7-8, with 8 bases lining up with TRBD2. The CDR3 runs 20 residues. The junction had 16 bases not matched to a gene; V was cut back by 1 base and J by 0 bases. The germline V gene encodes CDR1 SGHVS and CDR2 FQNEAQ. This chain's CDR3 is CASSLDPILAGLMYQETQYF. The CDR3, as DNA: TGTGCCAGCAGCTTAGACCCAATTTTAGCGGGGCTTATGTACCAAGAGACCCAGTACTTC.

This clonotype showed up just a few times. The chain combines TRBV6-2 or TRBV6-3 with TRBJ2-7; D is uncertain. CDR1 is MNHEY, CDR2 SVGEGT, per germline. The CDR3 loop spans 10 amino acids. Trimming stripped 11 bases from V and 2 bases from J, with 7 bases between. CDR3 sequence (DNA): TGTGCCTTACCCACCTACGAGCAGTACTTC. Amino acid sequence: CALPTYEQYF.

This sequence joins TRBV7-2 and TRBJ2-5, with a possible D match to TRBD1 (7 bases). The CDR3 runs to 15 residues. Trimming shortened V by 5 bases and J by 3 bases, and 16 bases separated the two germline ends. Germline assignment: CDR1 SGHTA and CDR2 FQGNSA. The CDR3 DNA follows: TGTGCCAGCAGCAGTGGAGGCAGGGGGGAAGAGACCCAGTACTTC. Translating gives CASSSGGRGEETQYF.